This paragraph reports one TCR beta chain. Antigen specificity is unknown. Amplification used 60 Vbeta primers and 13 Jbeta primers. Method: immunoSEQ multiplex PCR; TCRdb's copy keeps in-frame clones and lacks some. Here the sample spans around 37,000 clones, around 70% being singletons. Trimming at V came to 7 bases and at J to 0 bases, leaving 12 bases not matched to a gene. The CDR3 has 15 amino acids. The germline CDR1 and CDR2 sequences are SQVTM and ANQGSEA. The data stem from a study of cytomegalovirus exposure and HLA in healthy donors. Study information: Of some 400 genotyped donors, roughly 81% clustered with self-reported Caucasian donors.

Study results and limitations: Earlier findings revealed that most TCR beta V segments proved productive either about 87% or about 30% of the time.

What was sequenced was PBMCs. This TCR derives from a man aged 30 to 45 in good health and CMV-seronegative. This chain joins TRBV29-1 and TRBJ2-7, with 7 positions matching TRBD2. The CDR3 region has the DNA TGCAGCGCCACGGGGGGAGCGGGTAGCTCCTACGAGCAGTACTTC. Translated, it gives CSATGGAGSSYEQYF.